The source of this T cell receptor (beta chain) is a study of regulatory T cells in long-lasting Graves disease. Looking at the study overall: By definition, persistent Graves' disease involved antithyroid drugs for over 5 years alongside positive TSH receptor antibodies.

Broader study findings: New patients shared 1,000 or so public clonotypes, and persistent patients shared more, with approximately 2,500. Only peripheral blood was studied, not thyroid tissue.

TCR beta libraries were built with iRepertoire HTBI primers and Arm-PCR of CDR3 regions. TCRdb re-derived calls from the multiplex PCR reads in MiXCR, one entry per CDR3 protein. Among fewer than 400,000 distinct CDR3 sequences listed, less than 20% were seen once. V lost 7 bases to trimming and J lost 10 bases, with 14 bases between them. The CDR3 runs to 13 residues. Germline V gene lookup returns CDR1 LNHDA and CDR2 SQIVND (reference sequence). Time point here: persistent/refractory GD, antithyroid drugs over 5 years with positive TRAb. The TCR library was prepared using RNA isolated from PBMCs. Patients came from an endocrinology department in Xi'an, China. With regard to this clonotype: Its antigen remains unknown.

The TCR comes from a female donor with Graves disease. Source: peripheral blood mononuclear cells (PBMCs), taken when the disease was refractory, from a patient treated with antithyroid drugs. The V and J genes are TRBV19 and TRBJ1-6; tentatively, D is TRBD1 (6 bases). The CDR3 here is CASTKQGLSPLHF. The CDR3 DNA reads TGTGCCAGTACGAAACAGGGTTTATCACCCCTCCACTTT.